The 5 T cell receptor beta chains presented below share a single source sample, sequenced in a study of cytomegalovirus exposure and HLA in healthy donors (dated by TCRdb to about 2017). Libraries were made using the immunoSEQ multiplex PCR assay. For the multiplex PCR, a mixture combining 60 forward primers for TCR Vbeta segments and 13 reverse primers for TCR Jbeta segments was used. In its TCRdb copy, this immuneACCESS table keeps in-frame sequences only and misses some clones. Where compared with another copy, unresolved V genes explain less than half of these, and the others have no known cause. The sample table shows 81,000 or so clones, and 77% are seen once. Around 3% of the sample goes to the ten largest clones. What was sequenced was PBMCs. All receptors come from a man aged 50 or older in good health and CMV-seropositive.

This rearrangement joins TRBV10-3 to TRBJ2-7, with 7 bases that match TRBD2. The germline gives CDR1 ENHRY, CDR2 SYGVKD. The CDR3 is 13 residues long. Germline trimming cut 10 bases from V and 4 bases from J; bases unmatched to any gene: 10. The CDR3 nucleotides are TGTGCCACACGACGCGGGAGTGGTTACGAGCAGTACTTC. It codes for CATRRGSGYEQYF.

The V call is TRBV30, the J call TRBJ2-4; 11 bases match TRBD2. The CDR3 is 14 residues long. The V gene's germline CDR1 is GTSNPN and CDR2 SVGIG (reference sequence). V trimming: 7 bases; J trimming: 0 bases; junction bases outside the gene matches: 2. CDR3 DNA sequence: TGTGCCTTTAGCGGGAGGGTAGCCAAAAACATTCAGTACTTC. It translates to CAFSGRVAKNIQYF.

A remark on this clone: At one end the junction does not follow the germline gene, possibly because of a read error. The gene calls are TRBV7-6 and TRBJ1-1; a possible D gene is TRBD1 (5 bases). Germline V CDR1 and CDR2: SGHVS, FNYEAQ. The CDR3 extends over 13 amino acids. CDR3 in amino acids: CASSDVGHTEAFF. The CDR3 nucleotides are TGTGCCAGCAGCGATGTAGGACACACGGAAGCTTTCTTT.

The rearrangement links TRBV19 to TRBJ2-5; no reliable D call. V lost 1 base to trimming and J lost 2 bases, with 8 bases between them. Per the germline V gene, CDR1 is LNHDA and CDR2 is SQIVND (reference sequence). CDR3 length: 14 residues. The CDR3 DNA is TGTGCCAGTAGTATAGGACTGGCACAAGAGACCCAGTACTTC. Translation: CASSIGLAQETQYF.

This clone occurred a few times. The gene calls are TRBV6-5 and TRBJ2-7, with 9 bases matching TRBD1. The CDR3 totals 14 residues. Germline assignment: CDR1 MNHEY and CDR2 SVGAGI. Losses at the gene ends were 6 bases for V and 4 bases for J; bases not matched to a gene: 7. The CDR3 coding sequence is TGTGCCAGCAGGCCGGGACAGGGTATATACGAGCAGTACTTC. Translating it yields CASRPGQGIYEQYF.